This T cell receptor beta chain was retrieved from a study of blood T cells in healthy people across ages. In the case of this clonotype: The antigen remains unidentified.

Overall study results and limits: The fall in TCR beta diversity per million T cells was roughly linear with age. In long-lived donors, naive CD4+ cell counts and diversity exceeded those of aged donors. Without sorted subsets, naive and antigen-experienced compartments could not be conclusively compared.

Next came a second PCR, run for about 7 to 12 cycles, which used a sample-barcoded 5' primer along with a J-beta primer mix. The authors tagged each cDNA molecule using a template-switch adaptor with 12 random nucleotides. TCRdb redid the calling of the 5' RACE reads with MiXCR, one entry per CDR3 protein. The sample carries more than 500,000 distinct CDR3 sequences, 25% to 30% recorded once. V was pared by 3 bases and J by 2 bases, with 17 bases of the junction left unmatched. The CDR3 sequence is 19 residues long. The germline V gene has CDR1 SGHTA and CDR2 FQGNSA. The chain links TRBV7-2 to TRBJ2-7; 9 positions match TRBD1. Sequencing was carried out using blood. This TCR derives from a woman aged 70-85 years in good health. CDR3 in DNA: TGTGCCAGCAGCTTTCAAAAAATGGGGTGGGGGACAGGGACCTACGAGCAGTACTTC. Translated, it gives CASSFQKMGWGTGTYEQYF.